One and the same sample provided the 20 T cell receptor beta chains below, sequenced in a study of cytomegalovirus exposure and HLA in healthy donors. Use of 60 Vbeta and 13 Jbeta primers characterized the PCR. Here immunoSEQ multiplex PCR was the method, and the copy in TCRdb shows in-frame clones only, minus some. The sample includes about 170,000 clones, around three quarters of them seen just once. Sequenced material: PBMCs. The receptors come from a woman aged 25-40 years in good health and CMV-seropositive.

V usage is TRBV7-6 and J usage is TRBJ2-1, with a possible D match to TRBD1 (6 bases). Trimming took 5 bases from V and 5 from J, leaving 19 bases between them. Looked up from germline, CDR1 is SGHVS and CDR2 is FNYEAQ. The length of the CDR3 is 16 residues. The CDR3 coding sequence is TGTGCCAGCAGCAGTACTCCGGGACACGCGAACAATGAGCAGTTCTTC. It encodes CASSSTPGHANNEQFF.

The CDR3 bases are TGCGCCAGCAGCTTCCGGGTCGGGGGGGGTAATGAAAAACTGTTTTTT. Its translation is CASSFRVGGGNEKLFF. The chain joins TRBV5-1 to TRBJ1-4; a weak D match, TRBD1 (5 bases). The CDR3 is 16 amino acids. Germline V CDR1 and CDR2: SGHRS, YFSETQ. The V end was cut by 2 bases, the J end by 4 bases, with 15 bases between.

V gene TRBV6-1 combines with J gene TRBJ2-7; D call uncertain. CDR3 length equals 13 residues. Between the trimmed V and J ends, which lost 8 bases and 7 bases, there was a span of 18 bases. Germline CDR1 and CDR2: MNHNS and SASEGT. The CDR3 bases are TGTGCCAGCCGCGAAATGAGTTTCGGGGAGCAGTACTTC. Amino acid sequence: CASREMSFGEQYF.

V gene TRBV4-3 combines with J gene TRBJ2-3; maybe TRBD2 (5 bases). Trimming cost V 2 bases and J 1 base, with 13 bases left between them. This CDR3 comprises 16 residues. In germline, CDR1 is LGHNA, CDR2 YSLEER. The CDR3 coding sequence is TGCGCCAGCAGCCAAAATGGAGGAAAGGGCACAGATACGCAGTATTTT. Its translation: CASSQNGGKGTDTQYF.

This clone showed up just once. The chain employs TRBV25-1 and TRBJ2-6; 9 bases line up with TRBD1. Trimming took 1 base from V and 2 from J; bases not matched to a gene: 6. CDR1 MGHDK and CDR2 SYGVNS come from the germline V gene. The CDR3 runs to 18 residues. The CDR3 region is CASSESGTGLPGANVLTF. CDR3 nucleotide sequence: TGTGCCAGCAGTGAATCCGGGACAGGGTTGCCTGGGGCCAACGTCCTGACTTTC.

The V and J genes are TRBV15 and TRBJ1-4; weak D call: TRBD1 (6 bases). The ends were cut back, 5 bases at V and 3 bases at J, with 16 bases in the middle. This CDR3 has 16 amino acids. Germline CDR1 and CDR2: LNHNV and YYDKDF (reference sequence). This CDR3 is CATSGGRGAANEKLFF. The CDR3, as DNA: TGTGCCACCAGCGGGGGGAGGGGGGCGGCTAATGAAAAACTGTTTTTT.

This rearrangement joins TRBV15 to TRBJ2-4, with D perhaps TRBD2 (5 bases). The germline V gene encodes CDR1 LNHNV and CDR2 YYDKDF (reference sequence). CDR3 length equals 13 residues. Trimming pared 5 bases from V and 8 bases from J, leaving 13 bases between. Here the CDR3 reads CATSPRAEDIQYF. The DNA of the CDR3 is TGTGCCACCAGCCCCCGGGCGGAGGACATTCAGTACTTC.

The rearrangement joins TRBV30 to TRBJ2-7; 7 bases match TRBD1. The V gene end was trimmed by 0 bases and the J gene end by 6 bases; junction bases not matched to a gene: 8. CDR3 length: 14 residues. The germline V gene has CDR1 GTSNPN and CDR2 SVGIG (reference sequence). The CDR3 sequence is CAWSVKGAFGEQYF. In nucleotides, the CDR3 is TGTGCCTGGAGTGTTAAGGGGGCGTTTGGCGAGCAGTACTTC.

V gene TRBV6-5 combines with J gene TRBJ2-2; D not certain. CDR1 MNHEY and CDR2 SVGAGI come from the germline V gene. The CDR3 sequence is 15 residues long. The germline V and J ends were trimmed by 4 bases and 0 bases, with 9 bases remaining between them. The CDR3 protein is CASSSSPANTGELFF. The CDR3 DNA sequence: TGTGCCAGCAGTTCGAGTCCTGCGAACACCGGGGAGCTGTTTTTT.

A remark on this clone: An end of the junction does not agree with germline; a read error may underlie this. The chain joins TRBV7-9 to TRBJ1-1, with 10 nucleotides matching TRBD1. The CDR3 totals 17 residues. The germline CDR1 and CDR2 sequences are SEHNR and FQNEAQ (reference sequence). CDR3 amino acids: CSSRLQRPGQGSTEAFF. In DNA form, the CDR3 reads TGTTCCAGCCGTTTACAAAGGCCGGGACAGGGGAGTACTGAAGCTTTCTTT.

The V gene is TRBV19, the J gene TRBJ2-5, with D maybe TRBD1 (6 bases). Germline CDR1 LNHDA, CDR2 SQIVND (reference sequence). V lost 0 bases to trimming and J lost 5 bases, with 16 bases between them. This CDR3 has 16 amino acids. CDR3 residues: CASSIDVNRAWETQYF. The DNA of the CDR3 is TGTGCCAGTAGTATAGACGTAAACAGGGCGTGGGAGACCCAGTACTTC.

The chain is built from TRBV9 and TRBJ1-1; 11 bases map to TRBD1. Germline V lookup: CDR1 SGDLS, CDR2 YYNGEE. With V trimmed by 3 bases and J by 6 bases, 7 bases remained unmatched. This CDR3 contains 15 residues. The CDR3 loop is CASSGGTGGFSEAFF. The CDR3 DNA reads TGTGCCAGCAGCGGCGGGACAGGGGGTTTTTCTGAAGCTTTCTTT.

The chain carries TRBV6-4 and TRBJ2-3, with 10 nucleotides matching TRBD2. CDR3 length equals 14 residues. V lost 5 bases to trimming and J lost 2 bases; unmatched junction nucleotides: 1. Germline loops: CDR1 MRHNA, CDR2 SNTAGT. The CDR3 DNA follows: TGTGCCAGCAGTAGCGGGGGGGCCACAGATACGCAGTATTTT. Encoded protein: CASSSGGATDTQYF.

The chain has TRBV27 and TRBJ2-1; D might be TRBD1 (6 bases). Germline assignment: CDR1 MNHEY and CDR2 SMNVEV (reference sequence). The CDR3 is 14 amino acids. Trimming removed 6 bases at V and 2 bases at J, with 11 bases between. The CDR3 region is CASRKGTTYNEQFF. CDR3 sequence (DNA): TGTGCCAGCAGAAAGGGGACAACCTACAATGAGCAGTTCTTC.

The chain combines TRBV5-5 with TRBJ1-2, with D unclear. The CDR3 is 15 residues long. From germline, CDR1 is SGHKS and CDR2 YYEKEE (reference sequence). The ends were cut back, 0 bases at V and 0 bases at J, with 9 bases in the middle. Here the CDR3 reads CASSLGGVSNYGYTF. CDR3 bases: TGTGCCAGCAGCTTGGGGGGAGTTTCTAACTATGGCTACACCTTC.

This clone has just a few counts. V is TRBV7-6 and J is TRBJ1-6, with a weak D call TRBD1 (6 bases). There are 16 residues in the CDR3. V was shortened by 1 base and J by 7 bases, with 14 bases between the two germline ends. Germline assignment: CDR1 SGHVS and CDR2 FNYEAQ. CDR3 sequence: CASSLGGDRRNSPLHF. The CDR3 nucleotides read TGTGCCAGCAGCTTAGGAGGCGACAGGCGGAATTCACCCCTCCACTTT.

The chain carries TRBV30 and TRBJ1-4, with TRBD1 matching 8 bases. CDR1 and CDR2 from the germline V gene are GTSNPN and SVGIG (reference sequence). The J segment lost 6 bases and the V segment lost 3 bases, leaving 12 bases of the junction unmatched. The CDR3 extends over 16 amino acids. In DNA, the CDR3 is TGTGCCTGGAGCGCCGCGACCGGGACAGGATATGAAAAACTGTTTTTT. Translated: CAWSAATGTGYEKLFF. Supplemented by reference TRBV30 and TRBJ1-4, the full variable domain reads SQTIHQWPATLVQPVGSPLSLECTVEGTSNPNLYWYRQAAGRGLQLLFYSVGIGQISSEVPQNLSASRPQDRQFILSSKKLLLSDSGFYLCAWSAATGTGYEKLFFGSGTQLSVL.

This chain links TRBV5-6 with TRBJ2-1, with D uncertain. Between the trimmed V and J ends, which lost 1 base and 7 bases, there was a span of 3 bases. The CDR3 extends over 11 amino acids. Per the germline V gene, CDR1 is SGHDT and CDR2 is YYEEEE. CDR3 residues: CASSLQNEQFF. The CDR3 nucleotides are TGTGCCAGCAGCTTGCAAAATGAGCAGTTCTTC.

This clone was seen a handful of times. V and J are TRBV5-1 and TRBJ1-2; D is undetermined. The CDR3 is made up of 15 amino acids. CDR1 and CDR2 from the germline V gene are SGHRS and YFSETQ. V was cut by 6 bases and J by 4 bases, with 19 bases left in between. This chain's CDR3 is CASTVAPRNLYGYTF. In nucleotides, the CDR3 is TGCGCCAGCACCGTCGCCCCGCGAAACCTCTATGGCTACACCTTC.

This chain joins TRBV10-1 and TRBJ2-7, with D possibly matching TRBD2 (5 bases). V lost 4 bases, J lost 5 bases, and 18 bases lay in between. This CDR3 region has 15 residues. Germline V gene lookup returns CDR1 WNHNN and CDR2 SYGVQD (reference sequence). The CDR3 sequence: CASSGVPGTLDEQYF. Here the CDR3 DNA reads TGCGCCAGCAGTGGCGTACCGGGAACCCTGGACGAGCAGTACTTC.